The clone carrying this T cell receptor beta chain was seen many times. Researchers made TCR beta libraries by using iRepertoire HTBI primers and running Arm-PCR on CDR3 regions. In the original processing: Segment identification across samples yielded around 64 TRBV and around 13 TRBJ segments. MiXCR, run by TCRdb on the multiplex PCR reads, gives a single entry per CDR3 protein. The V and J calls here are based on TCRdb, not the publication. The table lists hundreds of thousands of distinct CDR3 sequences, around 15% of them singletons, with 12% in the top ten. The time point was: newly diagnosed GD, antithyroid drugs for less than 3 months. There was RNA extracted from PBMCs, and the TCR library was made from it. These data come from a study of regulatory T cells in long-lasting Graves disease. The germline V gene has CDR1 MDHEN and CDR2 SYDVKM. Trimming removed 4 bases from V and 7 bases from J, with 18 bases in between. The CDR3 runs to 15 residues.

The same data also contributed to another study, on T cells in Graves' hyperthyroidism and ophthalmopathy.

The chain carries TRBV28 and TRBJ2-3; D gene ambiguous. This sequence originates from a man between 18 and 35 years old with Graves disease. The specimen was peripheral blood mononuclear cells (PBMCs), collected at new diagnosis, from a patient treated with antithyroid drugs. CDR3 region: CASSSFRVRVNTQYF. CDR3 sequence (DNA): TGTGCCAGCAGTTCATTTCGAGTCCGGGTGAATACGCAGTATTTT.